The 14 T cell receptor beta chains below were found in one sample sequenced in a study of T cell changes during pregnancy in multiple sclerosis. Sequencing was performed with immunoSEQ multiplex PCR; in TCRdb, only in-frame clones are kept and a portion is missing. The sample shows about 41,000 clones, more than 85% of them seen only once. Sequencing was performed on CD8+ T cells from peripheral blood mononuclear cells, taken in the third trimester of pregnancy. Receptors originate from a female donor with multiple sclerosis, enrolled in a pregnancy study.

The V gene is TRBV27, the J gene TRBJ2-3; tentatively, D is TRBD1 (6 bases). The CDR3 has 12 amino acids. V gave up 5 bases and J gave up 5 bases, with 8 bases separating them. Germline V gene lookup returns CDR1 MNHEY and CDR2 SMNVEV (reference sequence). CDR3 amino acids: CASSLGGDTQYF. The DNA of the CDR3 is TGTGCCAGCAGTCTAGGGGGAGATACGCAGTATTTT.

J is TRBJ2-3 and V is TRBV28; D is perhaps TRBD2 (5 bases). Trimming removed 8 bases from V and 4 bases from J, with 16 bases in between. Germline CDR1 and CDR2: MDHEN and SYDVKM. CDR3 length equals 14 residues. Here the CDR3 DNA reads TGTGCCAGCGAGGGCAGAGAGGTTGCAGATACGCAGTATTTT. Its protein product is CASEGREVADTQYF.

The chain joins TRBV6-1 to TRBJ1-5, with D unclear. Between the trimmed V and J ends, which lost 6 bases and 1 base, there was a span of 13 bases. In germline, CDR1 is MNHNS, CDR2 SASEGT. The CDR3 loop spans 15 amino acids. The CDR3 DNA reads TGTGCCAGCAGGACCCGGGATATGAGCAATCAGCCCCAGCATTTT. Amino acids: CASRTRDMSNQPQHF.

The chain carries TRBV10-3 and TRBJ2-2; 8 bases match TRBD1. Germline V gives CDR1 ENHRY, CDR2 SYGVKD. This CDR3 spans 15 amino acids. Trimming at V came to 5 bases and at J to 5 bases, leaving 7 bases not matched to a gene. The CDR3 DNA sequence: TGTGCCATCAGTCCGGGACAGGAGGGTACCGGGGAGCTGTTTTTT. It yields the protein CAISPGQEGTGELFF.

The chain carries TRBV19 and TRBJ2-1; D possibly corresponds to TRBD1 (5 bases). The CDR3 runs 13 residues. The germline V gene has CDR1 LNHDA and CDR2 SQIVND (reference sequence). V was pared by 3 bases and J by 4 bases, with 7 bases between. In DNA form, the CDR3 reads TGTGCCAGTAGTATCCGACAGTACAATGAGCAGTTCTTC. It is translated as CASSIRQYNEQFF.

CDR3 residues: CSVPGWVVREEDTEAFF. As DNA, the CDR3 is TGCAGCGTTCCGGGGTGGGTAGTTAGAGAAGAGGACACTGAAGCTTTCTTT. The J gene is TRBJ1-1, the V gene TRBV29-1; no clear D. The V end was cut by 5 bases, the J end by 3 bases, with 25 bases between. The CDR3 length is 17 residues. Germline CDR1 reads SQVTM; CDR2 reads ANQGSEA.

The chain links TRBV5-1 to TRBJ1-4; 7 nucleotides align to TRBD1. With 0 bases clipped from V and 4 bases from J, the junction kept 3 bases outside the gene matches. The CDR3 is 15 residues long. Germline V gene data show CDR1 as SGHRS and CDR2 as YFSETQ. The CDR3, as DNA: TGCGCCAGCAGCTTGGGGGGACAGCTTAATGAAAAACTGTTTTTT. Its translation is CASSLGGQLNEKLFF.

This chain connects TRBV7-3 to TRBJ1-1; TRBD1 matches 9 bases. The ends lost 7 bases at V and 5 bases at J; junction bases unmatched: 11. The CDR3 covers 15 residues. Germline V gene lookup returns CDR1 SGHTA and CDR2 FQGTGA. CDR3: CASMPGQGVWTEAFF. CDR3 DNA sequence: TGTGCCAGCATGCCGGGACAGGGAGTTTGGACTGAAGCTTTCTTT.

The chain recombines TRBV4-3 with TRBJ2-7; tentative D call: TRBD1 (6 bases). Per the germline V gene, CDR1 is LGHNA and CDR2 is YSLEER. The V and J ends lost 5 bases and 2 bases respectively, with 13 bases between them. The CDR3 is 14 residues long. The CDR3 coding sequence is TGCGCCAGCAGCGTATTAACAGGGCCCTACGAGCAGTACTTC. Translating it yields CASSVLTGPYEQYF.

This clone was seen only once. The CDR3 protein is CASREGHHTEAFF. CDR3 coding DNA: TGCGCCAGCAGGGAGGGACACCACACTGAAGCTTTCTTT. The chain uses TRBV10-1 and TRBJ1-1; tentative D call: TRBD1 (6 bases). The length of the CDR3 is 13 residues. Trimming removed 6 bases at V and 3 bases at J, with 11 bases between. Germline CDR1 reads WNHNN; CDR2 reads SYGVQD (reference sequence).

This rearrangement joins TRBV6-5 to TRBJ2-6, with a weak D call TRBD1 (6 bases). CDR1 is MNHEY and CDR2 is SVGAGI in the germline V gene. The CDR3 is made up of 16 amino acids. V was shortened by 2 bases and J by 3 bases, with 11 bases between the two germline ends. CDR3 bases: TGTGCCAGCAGTTACCTAACAGGGAATGGGGCCAACGTCCTGACTTTC. Translating it yields CASSYLTGNGANVLTF.

The J gene is TRBJ2-7, the V gene TRBV6-1; 7 bases are shared with TRBD1. Germline CDR1 reads MNHNS; CDR2 reads SASEGT. V was clipped by 4 bases and J by 2 bases; unmatched bases: 5. The CDR3 extends over 14 amino acids. CDR3 in amino acids: CASSGLGQTYEQYF. The CDR3, as DNA: TGTGCCAGCAGTGGACTGGGACAGACCTACGAGCAGTACTTC.

This chain links TRBV5-1 with TRBJ2-7, with a weak D call TRBD2 (6 bases). V lost 0 bases, J lost 7 bases, and 26 bases lay in between. Per germline, CDR1 SGHRS and CDR2 YFSETQ. The CDR3 sequence is 18 residues long. CDR3 DNA sequence: TGCGCCAGCAGCTTGGACAATCGAGTGAGAGCAGCGGAGGGTGAGCAGTACTTC. Protein sequence: CASSLDNRVRAAEGEQYF.

The rearrangement links TRBV7-9 to TRBJ2-3; 8 bases fit TRBD2. The length of the CDR3 is 17 residues. The ends lost 5 bases at V and 0 bases at J; junction bases unmatched: 10. Germline V CDR1 and CDR2: SEHNR, FQNEAQ (reference sequence). For the CDR3, the DNA is TGTGCCAGCAGCCCCCCCGGGGCGGGAGGAAGCACAGATACGCAGTATTTT. Translated, it gives CASSPPGAGGSTDTQYF.